The clone carrying this T cell receptor beta chain was recorded once. The target antigen is unknown. The protocol was immunoSEQ multiplex PCR, while the TCRdb copy is restricted to in-frame clones and leaves out a portion. The sample contains 90,000 to 120,000 clones, 70% to 90% of which appear only once. The CDR3 is 15 residues long. Germline V CDR1 and CDR2: SGHTA, FQGNSA. Trimming removed 6 bases from V and 6 bases from J; junction bases left unmatched: 9. This specimen comes from a study of T cell responses to AZD1222 COVID-19 vaccine. Study outcomes and limitations: Just six people given AZD1222 tested seropositive at baseline. At 160-218 and 743-854, vaccine-associated CD4 TCRs were dominant, and they spanned spike. Repertoires were obtained only post-peak T cell response. Donors were chiefly white British, with a greater number of females, and clonal diversity was perhaps underestimated.

This clonotype was sampled from an adult who received the AZD1222 COVID-19 vaccine. Source: peripheral blood, taken 28 days after the second AZD1222 dose. The chain couples TRBV7-2 to TRBJ2-1; TRBD2 matches at 9 bases. CDR3 bases: TGTGCCAGCAGGAGATTAGCGGGAGTTGGCAATGAGCAGTTCTTC. Translating gives CASRRLAGVGNEQFF.